This entry lists 22 T cell receptor beta chains sequenced from one sample in a study of CD8+CD57+ T cells in acquired aplastic anemia. Patients chosen for sequencing had CD8+CD57+ cells that had expanded, as shown by flow cytometry. Using genomic DNA as the template, TCR beta VDJ and CDR3 profiling was carried out. TCRdb reprocessed the reads via MiXCR and lists one record per CDR3 protein. The sample contains some 180,000 distinct CDR3 sequences, nearly 65% of which appear only once. Specimen: sorted CD4+, CD8+, or CD8+CD57+ T cells (not recorded which) from PBMCs. The receptor set was obtained from a human donor with aplastic anemia.

The table lists this clonotype with many counts. The chain uses TRBV19 and TRBJ1-6; 7 bases align to TRBD1. This CDR3 spans 14 amino acids. Trimming at V came to 8 bases and at J to 10 bases, leaving 11 bases not matched to a gene. CDR1 is LNHDA, CDR2 SQIVND, per germline (reference sequence). CDR3 loop: CASGKTGRMSPLHF. Written as DNA, the CDR3 is TGTGCCAGTGGAAAGACAGGGAGGATGTCACCCCTCCACTTT.

As to this clonotype: This sequence may be a read error, since a much larger clone differs from it by one base. The chain combines TRBV6-2 or TRBV6-3 with TRBJ2-1; D may match TRBD1 or TRBD2 (5 bases each). The V gene's germline CDR1 is MNHEY and CDR2 SVGEGT. This CDR3 has 16 residues. Trimming took off 5 bases at V and 8 bases at J, with 22 bases between the two ends. The CDR3 sequence is CASSRRTRGRGDEQFF. In DNA, the CDR3 is TGTGCCAGCAGTCGCCGGACTCGCGGTAGGGGCGATGAGCAGTTCTTC.

The rearrangement uses TRBV29-1 and TRBJ2-7, with D uncertain. Germline V gene data show CDR1 as SQVTM and CDR2 as ANQGSEA. V lost 6 bases and J 3 bases, leaving 12 bases between the germline ends. The CDR3 loop spans 12 amino acids. The CDR3 sequence: CSVEQSDYEQYF. CDR3 DNA sequence: TGCAGCGTAGAGCAGTCCGACTACGAGCAGTACTTC.

This clonotype was counted only a few times. The chain has TRBV10-1 and TRBJ2-3, with 8 bases that match TRBD2. V shed 6 bases and J 4 bases; nucleotides not matched to a gene: 12. Germline-derived CDR1 and CDR2 are WNHNN and SYGVQD (reference sequence). This CDR3 is 16 amino acids long. The CDR3 sequence: CASSALGAGGPDTQYF. DNA for the CDR3: TGCGCCAGCAGCGCGTTAGGGGCGGGGGGTCCAGATACGCAGTATTTT.

This clonotype appeared once. Germline is not matched at one junction end, which may reflect a read error. The chain employs TRBV10-2 and TRBJ1-1, with D unresolved. The CDR3 is made up of 13 amino acids. CDR1 WSHSY and CDR2 SAAADI come from the germline V gene. DNA of the CDR3: TGTGCCAGCAGTTGGACGGCCGACACTGAAGCTTTCTTT. Translation gives CASSWTADTEAFF.

The genes are TRBV29-1 and TRBJ1-1; no firm D call. The germline CDR1 and CDR2 sequences are SQVTM and ANQGSEA. Trimming stripped 1 base from V and 4 bases from J, with 7 bases between. The CDR3 runs 12 residues. This CDR3 is CSVEVGGTEAFF. The DNA of the CDR3 is TGCAGCGTTGAAGTGGGAGGCACTGAAGCTTTCTTT. The full variable domain, its missing parts supplied by reference TRBV29-1 and TRBJ1-1, is SAVISQKPSRDICQRGTSLTIQCQVDSQVTMMFWYRQQPGQSLTLIATANQGSEATYESGFVIDKFPISRPNLTFSTLTVSNMSPEDSSIYLCSVEVGGTEAFFGQGTRLTVV.

The chain has TRBV12-3 or TRBV12-4 and TRBJ2-7; perhaps TRBD2 as D (6 bases). The germline V and J ends were trimmed by 3 bases and 4 bases, with 13 bases remaining between them. The CDR3 is made up of 14 amino acids. DNA of the CDR3: TGTGCCAGCAGTTTGTCGGGAGAGACGTACGAGCAGTACTTC. It encodes CASSLSGETYEQYF.

This chain joins TRBV9 and TRBJ2-7, with D tentatively TRBD1 (6 bases). V gave up 2 bases and J gave up 2 bases, with 11 bases separating them. The CDR3 is 14 amino acids. From germline, CDR1 is SGDLS and CDR2 YYNGEE. CDR3 bases: TGTGCCAGCAGCGTGACAGGTTCTACCTACGAGCAGTACTTC. This sequence encodes CASSVTGSTYEQYF.

The J gene is TRBJ2-7, the V gene TRBV7-9; 8 bases are a match to TRBD2. CDR1 and CDR2 (germline): SEHNR, FQNEAQ (reference sequence). CDR3 size: 15 residues. Losses at the gene ends were 5 bases for V and 2 bases for J; bases not matched to a gene: 8. The CDR3 coding sequence is TGTGCCAGCAGCCCAAGCGGGAGTGTCGCCTACGAGCAGTACTTC. It translates to CASSPSGSVAYEQYF.

The chain recombines TRBV13 with TRBJ2-1; 8 nucleotides match TRBD2. Germline V lookup: CDR1 PRHDT, CDR2 FYEKMQ (reference sequence). Trimming removed 4 bases from V and 4 bases from J; junction bases left unmatched: 6. The CDR3 covers 15 residues. CDR3 nucleotides: TGTGCCAGCAGCTCTGCCGGGAGGGAATACAATGAGCAGTTCTTC. This encodes CASSSAGREYNEQFF.

This clonotype appeared a few times. The J gene is TRBJ2-5, the V gene TRBV7-9, with D tentatively TRBD1 or TRBD2 (5 bases each). Between the trimmed V and J ends, which lost 6 bases and 2 bases, there was a span of 16 bases. There are 15 residues in the CDR3. Germline assignment: CDR1 SEHNR and CDR2 FQNEAQ (reference sequence). The CDR3: CASRPKPGRQETQYF. CDR3 coding DNA: TGTGCCAGCAGACCGAAACCGGGACGGCAAGAGACCCAGTACTTC.

The chain employs TRBV15 and TRBJ1-1; D uncertain. This CDR3 spans 12 amino acids. The V and J ends lost 0 bases and 7 bases respectively, with 6 bases between them. Germline V lookup: CDR1 LNHNV, CDR2 YYDKDF (reference sequence). Here the CDR3 reads CATSRDLDEAFF. CDR3 DNA sequence: TGTGCCACCAGCAGAGATCTGGATGAAGCTTTCTTT.

In its sample, this clonotype was seen a few times. V gene TRBV20-1 combines with J gene TRBJ2-7; 12 positions match TRBD2. CDR3 length: 12 residues. Germline V gene data show CDR1 as DFQATT and CDR2 as SNEGSKA (reference sequence). The CDR3 DNA reads TGCAAGACTAGCGGGAGTTACTACGAGCAGTACTTC. This sequence encodes CKTSGSYYEQYF.

This clonotype occurred a few times. This chain connects TRBV27 to TRBJ2-2; TRBD2 might be the D (7 bases). Trimming took off 2 bases at V and 2 bases at J, with 15 bases between the two ends. Germline-derived CDR1 and CDR2 are MNHEY and SMNVEV (reference sequence). CDR3 length equals 17 residues. The chain's CDR3 is CASSLPSTGGNTGELFF. The DNA for the CDR3 is TGTGCCAGCAGTTTACCCTCGACGGGGGGCAACACCGGGGAGCTGTTTTTT.

The chain couples TRBV24-1 to TRBJ2-5; D possibly corresponds to TRBD1 (6 bases). The CDR3 extends over 15 amino acids. Per the germline V gene, CDR1 is KGHDR and CDR2 is SFDVKD. Trimming took off 3 bases at V and 5 bases at J, with 15 bases between the two ends. The DNA of the CDR3 is TGTGCCACCAGTGATCCATCACAGGGAAGGGAGACCCAGTACTTC. The encoded protein is CATSDPSQGRETQYF.

This clonotype was recorded once. The chain is built from TRBV24-1 and TRBJ2-1; TRBD2 might be the D (5 bases). Germline CDR1 KGHDR, CDR2 SFDVKD. CDR3 length: 13 residues. Trimming pared 3 bases from V and 9 bases from J, leaving 11 bases between. DNA for the CDR3: TGTGCCACCAGTGATCACGCGGGCCCTGAGCAGTTCTTC. This encodes CATSDHAGPEQFF.

The gene calls are TRBV7-9 and TRBJ1-6, with 10 nucleotides matching TRBD1. Per germline, CDR1 SEHNR and CDR2 FQNEAQ (reference sequence). The CDR3 sequence is 16 residues long. With V trimmed by 2 bases and J by 5 bases, 3 bases remained unmatched. The CDR3 coding sequence is TGTGCCAGCAGCTTAATCGGACAGGGGGATAATTCACCCCTCCACTTT. It encodes CASSLIGQGDNSPLHF.

In its sample, this clonotype was seen many times. The chain combines TRBV2 with TRBJ2-7; D gene uncertain. This CDR3 contains 14 residues. Germline V gives CDR1 SNHLY, CDR2 FYNNEI. The germline V and J ends were trimmed by 5 bases and 4 bases, with 15 bases remaining between them. The CDR3 spells CASSSLVEMYEQYF. CDR3 in DNA: TGTGCCAGCAGTTCCCTGGTGGAAATGTACGAGCAGTACTTC.

This rearrangement joins TRBV19 to TRBJ1-1; D may be TRBD1 (6 bases). Germline V lookup: CDR1 LNHDA, CDR2 SQIVND (reference sequence). The germline V and J ends were trimmed by 6 bases and 1 base, with 15 bases remaining between them. The CDR3 has 15 amino acids. CDR3 DNA: TGTGCCAGTAGCGACGCACCGGGACAGAACACTGAAGCTTTCTTT. The encoded protein is CASSDAPGQNTEAFF.

Points on this clonotype: One end of the junction is discordant with germline, which a read error may explain. J is TRBJ1-1 and V is TRBV7-3, with D unresolved. The CDR3 covers 13 residues. Germline lookup yields CDR1 SGHTA and CDR2 FQGTGA. CDR3 residues: CASSLTKNTDAFF. In nucleotides, the CDR3 is TGTGCCAGCAGCCTAACCAAGAACACTGACGCTTTCTTT.

This clonotype was picked up one time. V usage is TRBV7-9 and J usage is TRBJ1-1, with D possibly being TRBD1 (5 bases). The germline gives CDR1 SEHNR, CDR2 FQNEAQ (reference sequence). Trimming stripped 3 bases from V and 0 bases from J, with 11 bases between. The CDR3 is made up of 15 amino acids. Here the CDR3 reads CASSLAGTVNTEAFF. The DNA of the CDR3 is TGTGCCAGCAGCTTGGCCGGGACGGTGAACACTGAAGCTTTCTTT.

This clonotype has at least ten counts. The chain has TRBV12-3 or TRBV12-4 and TRBJ2-3, with TRBD1 matching 9 bases. V trimming: 8 bases; J trimming: 3 bases; junction bases outside the gene matches: 3. This CDR3 has 13 amino acids. The DNA of the CDR3 is TGTGCCAGCCAGGACAGGGGTACAGATACGCAGTATTTT. It yields the protein CASQDRGTDTQYF.